These 24 T cell receptor beta chains were sequenced from one sample in a study of blood T cell repertoires in COVID-19. Clones were read by immunoSEQ multiplex PCR, and TCRdb kept only the in-frame ones, dropping some. This sample carries almost 250,000 clones, 80% to 90% of them seen once, and the ten largest clones take approximately 4.2%. Sequenced: PBMCs or T cells enriched from blood (not recorded which). The origin of the receptors is a woman aged 25 to 39 who had recovered from COVID-19.

The chain combines TRBV29-1 with TRBJ2-1, with 11 bases identical to TRBD2. Germline-derived CDR1 and CDR2 are SQVTM and ANQGSEA. The CDR3 has 14 residues. Unmatched junction bases numbered 7, after V lost 3 bases and J lost 9 bases. CDR3 nucleotide sequence: TGCAGCGTTGAGCAATTAGCGGGAGGGGGTGAGCAGTTCTTC. Protein: CSVEQLAGGGEQFF.

The V call is TRBV2, the J call TRBJ1-5; 9 positions match TRBD1. V trimming: 4 bases; J trimming: 11 bases; junction bases outside the gene matches: 12. This CDR3 is 15 amino acids long. Germline V CDR1 and CDR2: SNHLY, FYNNEI. CDR3 residues: CASSGGQGLRGSQHF. DNA for the CDR3: TGTGCCAGCAGTGGAGGACAGGGGCTTCGGGGGTCCCAGCATTTT.

The rearrangement uses TRBV7-3 and TRBJ2-7; a weak D match, TRBD2 (6 bases). This CDR3 comprises 12 residues. Germline lookup yields CDR1 SGHTA and CDR2 FQGTGA. The CDR3 region has the DNA TGTGTCCCCGGGGGAGCGGGCTACGAGCAGTACTTC. The encoded protein is CVPGGAGYEQYF.

V and J are TRBV4-2 and TRBJ2-5, with TRBD2 identical over 11 bases. Germline V lookup: CDR1 LGHNA, CDR2 YNFKEQ. The CDR3 length is 15 residues. V shed 1 base and J 4 bases; nucleotides not matched to a gene: 2. For the CDR3, the DNA is TGTGCCAGCAGCCAAGCCGGGACTAGCGGAGAGACCCAGTACTTC. Protein product: CASSQAGTSGETQYF.

The J gene is TRBJ1-2, the V gene TRBV29-1, with TRBD1 matching 9 bases. Germline V gene lookup returns CDR1 SQVTM and CDR2 ANQGSEA. The CDR3 is 14 residues long. Trimming took 6 bases from V and 4 from J; bases not matched to a gene: 9. CDR3 in DNA: TGCAGCGTAGCCCCTTCGACAGGGGGCTATGGCTACACCTTC. Its translation: CSVAPSTGGYGYTF.

The chain carries TRBV3-1 (or the pseudogene TRBV3-2) and TRBJ1-2; no clear D. Germline CDR1 and CDR2: LGHDT and YNNKEL (reference sequence). V was clipped by 4 bases and J by 0 bases, with 9 bases between them. The CDR3 runs 14 residues. This CDR3 reads CASSPRATNYGYTF. The CDR3 DNA sequence: TGTGCCAGCAGCCCCCGCGCGACTAACTATGGCTACACCTTC.

In nucleotides, the CDR3 is TGCGCCAGCAGCAAGAGAGCGGGGAGAGTCATCAATGAGCAGTTCTTC. It codes for CASSKRAGRVINEQFF. The chain is built from TRBV5-1 and TRBJ2-1; TRBD2 matches 7 bases. After removal of 4 bases from V and 6 bases from J, the junction contained 13 bases not matched to a gene. Germline loops: CDR1 SGHRS, CDR2 YFSETQ. The CDR3 length is 16 residues. The complete variable domain, with remaining parts taken from reference TRBV5-1 and TRBJ2-1, reads KAGVTQTPRYLIKTRGQQVTLSCSPISGHRSVSWYQQTPGQGLQFLFEYFSETQRNKGNFPGRFSGRQFSNSRSEMNVSTLELGDSALYLCASSKRAGRVINEQFFGPGTRLTVL.

The rearrangement uses TRBV12-3 or TRBV12-4 and TRBJ2-3; D is uncertain. Trimming pared 6 bases from V and 0 bases from J, leaving 4 bases between. This CDR3 is 12 amino acids long. The CDR3 reads CASRRSTDTQYF. DNA for the CDR3: TGTGCCAGCAGGCGAAGCACAGATACGCAGTATTTT.

The V and J genes are TRBV10-2 and TRBJ1-5, with 7 bases that match TRBD1. The J segment lost 5 bases and the V segment lost 7 bases, leaving 5 bases of the junction unmatched. Germline CDR1 reads WSHSY; CDR2 reads SAAADI. The CDR3 sequence is 13 residues long. The CDR3 is CASNDRVDQPQHF. DNA of the CDR3: TGCGCCAGCAATGACAGGGTCGATCAGCCCCAGCATTTT.

The chain is built from TRBV3-1 (or the pseudogene TRBV3-2) and TRBJ1-2, with D unclear. Germline V gives CDR1 LGHDT, CDR2 YNNKEL (reference sequence). Trimming took 4 bases from V and 6 from J, leaving 24 bases between them. The CDR3 covers 17 residues. The CDR3 DNA sequence: TGTGCCAGCAGCCGACTTCGCGGCGCCGGGAGGGTTCATGGCTACACCTTC. Protein sequence: CASSRLRGAGRVHGYTF.

The genes are TRBV30 and TRBJ2-1, with D perhaps TRBD2 (6 bases). The CDR3 totals 15 residues. CDR1 and CDR2 (germline): GTSNPN, SVGIG (reference sequence). V lost 2 bases and J 6 bases, leaving 17 bases between the germline ends. The CDR3 sequence is CAWSLRGHLTNEQFF. For the CDR3, the DNA is TGTGCCTGGAGTTTGCGGGGCCACCTCACCAATGAGCAGTTCTTC. Filled out from reference TRBV30 and TRBJ2-1, the complete variable domain reads SQTIHQWPATLVQPVGSPLSLECTVEGTSNPNLYWYRQAAGRGLQLLFYSVGIGQISSEVPQNLSASRPQDRQFILSSKKLLLSDSGFYLCAWSLRGHLTNEQFFGPGTRLTVL.

The gene calls are TRBV2 and TRBJ1-5; 7 bases agree with TRBD1. Germline CDR1 reads SNHLY; CDR2 reads FYNNEI. This CDR3 contains 15 residues. V lost 6 bases and J lost 0; bases outside the gene matches: 5. DNA for the CDR3: TGTGCCAGCAGGGACAGGACCTATAGCAATCAGCCCCAGCATTTT. Its protein is CASRDRTYSNQPQHF.

This chain links TRBV19 with TRBJ1-1; D is uncertain. This CDR3 comprises 12 residues. The V end lost 6 bases, the J end lost 3 bases, and 8 bases lay between the germline ends. Germline-derived CDR1 and CDR2 are LNHDA and SQIVND (reference sequence). The CDR3 spells CASSGEHTEAFF. The CDR3 DNA is TGTGCCAGTAGCGGGGAACACACTGAAGCTTTCTTT.

This chain connects TRBV9 to TRBJ1-5; D is ambiguous. The CDR3 runs to 13 residues. Trimming pared 0 bases from V and 2 bases from J, leaving 3 bases between. Germline CDR1 and CDR2: SGDLS and YYNGEE. The CDR3 region has the DNA TGTGCCAGCAGCGTAGCGGGCAATCAGCCCCAGCATTTT. It is translated as CASSVAGNQPQHF.

The chain is built from TRBV3-1 (or the pseudogene TRBV3-2) and TRBJ2-1; 8 bases match TRBD2. Germline V gene lookup returns CDR1 LGHDT and CDR2 YNNKEL (reference sequence). The CDR3 sequence is 16 residues long. Germline trimming cut 2 bases from V and 3 bases from J; bases unmatched to any gene: 6. CDR3 amino acids: CASSQQAGVVYNEQFF. In nucleotides, the CDR3 is TGTGCCAGCAGCCAACAAGCGGGAGTCGTCTACAATGAGCAGTTCTTC.

The CDR3 here is CASSAGTSGSDTQYF. Here the CDR3 DNA reads TGTGCCAGCAGCGCCGGGACTAGTGGTTCAGATACGCAGTATTTT. The V call is TRBV7-9, the J call TRBJ2-3; 8 bases agree with TRBD2. The CDR3 spans 15 residues. V was pared by 5 bases and J by 4 bases, with 8 bases of the junction left unmatched. Per germline, CDR1 SEHNR and CDR2 FQNEAQ (reference sequence).

This clone appeared a few times. The J gene is TRBJ1-2, the V gene TRBV5-8; TRBD1 might be the D (5 bases). The CDR3 has 15 amino acids. Trimming took off 4 bases at V and 4 bases at J, with 17 bases between the two ends. Germline V gene sequence: CDR1 SGHTS, CDR2 YDEGEE. CDR3 in amino acids: CASSTSPGSVYGYTF. CDR3 in DNA: TGTGCCAGCAGCACATCCCCAGGGTCCGTCTATGGCTACACCTTC. Full variable domain (remainder filled in from reference TRBV5-8 and TRBJ1-2): EAGVTQSPTHLIKTRGQQATLRCSPISGHTSVYWYQQALGLGLQFLLWYDEGEERNRGNFPPRFSGRQFPNYSSELNVNALELEDSALYLCASSTSPGSVYGYTFGSGTRLTVV.

The CDR3 loop reads CASSDSGGTYNEQFF. The CDR3 DNA sequence: TGTGCCAGTAGCGATTCGGGAGGTACCTACAATGAGCAGTTCTTC. The chain recombines TRBV19 with TRBJ2-1; 7 bases match TRBD2. The CDR3 is 15 residues long. J lost 2 bases, V lost 6 bases, and 7 bases had no gene match. Germline V CDR1 and CDR2: LNHDA, SQIVND (reference sequence).

The sample holds one count of this clone. The chain carries TRBV21-1 and TRBJ1-3; the D call of TRBD1 is as the table states it, not checked on the DNA. TRBV21-1 is deemed a pseudogene. The CDR3 totals 15 residues. The CDR3 is CARTQETGVRNTIYF. CDR3 nucleotide sequence: TGTGCCAGGACTCAGGAGACAGGGGTCCGGAACACCATATATTTT.

The V and J genes are TRBV28 and TRBJ1-1; D is unresolved. CDR3 size: 18 residues. V was trimmed by 4 bases and J by 3 bases, leaving 24 bases between them. CDR1 MDHEN and CDR2 SYDVKM come from the germline V gene. DNA for the CDR3: TGTGCCAGCAGTTCCCTCTACGTCCGGAGTGGTAAGGACACTGAAGCTTTCTTT. The encoded protein is CASSSLYVRSGKDTEAFF. The variable domain in full, completed from reference TRBV28 and TRBJ1-1, reads DVKVTQSSRYLVKRTGEKVFLECVQDMDHENMFWYRQDPGLGLRLIYFSYDVKMKEKGDIPEGYSVSREKKERFSLILESASTNQTSMYLCASSSLYVRSGKDTEAFFGQGTRLTVV.

This clone was recorded once. CDR3 sequence reads: CASSLGQATNTEAFF. The CDR3 DNA sequence: TGTGCCAGCAGCTTAGGACAGGCAACGAACACTGAAGCTTTCTTT. The chain recombines TRBV5-4 with TRBJ1-1; 7 bases map to TRBD1. The V gene's germline CDR1 is SGHNT and CDR2 YYREEE (reference sequence). The J segment lost 1 base and the V segment lost 2 bases, leaving 5 bases of the junction unmatched. This CDR3 spans 15 amino acids.

J is TRBJ2-7 and V is TRBV7-9, with 9 bases fitting TRBD1. This CDR3 comprises 16 residues. The germline V gene encodes CDR1 SEHNR and CDR2 FQNEAQ (reference sequence). After removal of 3 bases from V and 4 bases from J, the junction contained 10 bases not matched to a gene. CDR3 loop: CASSLLPGQGLYEQYF. The CDR3 nucleotides read TGTGCCAGCAGCTTGCTTCCGGGACAGGGTCTGTACGAGCAGTACTTC. Full variable domain (outside the CDR3, taken from reference TRBV7-9 and TRBJ2-7): DTGVSQNPRHKITKRGQNVTFRCDPISEHNRLYWYRQTLGQGPEFLTYFQNEAQLEKSRLLSDRFSAERPKGSFSTLEIQRTEQGDSAMYLCASSLLPGQGLYEQYFGPGTRLTVT.

The chain employs TRBV9 and TRBJ1-2, with 8 nucleotides matching TRBD1. Unmatched junction bases numbered 1, after V lost 2 bases and J lost 7 bases. This CDR3 spans 12 amino acids. The germline V gene has CDR1 SGDLS and CDR2 YYNGEE. The CDR3 sequence is CASSVGQGGYTF. The CDR3, as DNA: TGTGCCAGCAGCGTCGGACAGGGTGGCTACACCTTC. Supplemented by reference TRBV9 and TRBJ1-2, the full variable domain reads DSGVTQTPKHLITATGQRVTLRCSPRSGDLSVYWYQQSLDQGLQFLIQYYNGEERAKGNILERFSAQQFPDLHSELNLSSLELGDSALYFCASSVGQGGYTFGSGTRLTVV.

The chain couples TRBV2 to TRBJ1-1, with 9 bases identical to TRBD1. The CDR3 length is 14 residues. V was pared by 6 bases and J by 3 bases, with 5 bases of the junction left unmatched. CDR1 and CDR2 from the germline V gene are SNHLY and FYNNEI. The CDR3 DNA sequence: TGTGCCAGCAGGGCTGGACAGGGGTACACTGAAGCTTTCTTT. Translating it yields CASRAGQGYTEAFF.